Each of the 26 T cell receptor beta chains below was sequenced from the same sample in a study of cytomegalovirus exposure and HLA in healthy donors. The PCR had 60 Vbeta and 13 Jbeta primers. The method was immunoSEQ multiplex PCR; TCRdb's version includes in-frame clones alone and lacks a portion of them. The profile covers 150,000 to 200,000 clones, with approximately 80% appearing a single time and around 2.5% taken by the ten largest. Sequencing was performed on PBMCs. These receptors came from a woman aged 40-49 years in good health and CMV-seropositive.

This chain connects TRBV7-2 to TRBJ2-1; D gene uncertain. This CDR3 comprises 13 residues. With 5 bases removed from V and 9 bases from J, the gap between germline ends came to 14 bases. Germline assignment: CDR1 SGHTA and CDR2 FQGNSA. The CDR3 nucleotides are TGTGCCAGCAGCCCCCAGGCGTTTATTGAGCAGTTCTTC. It codes for CASSPQAFIEQFF.

V and J are TRBV6-6 and TRBJ1-1; unclear D gene. Germline lookup yields CDR1 MNHNY and CDR2 SVGAGI (reference sequence). Trimming stripped 3 bases from V and 0 bases from J, with 8 bases between. The CDR3 length is 14 residues. CDR3 DNA sequence: TGTGCCAGCAGTTATGGTACAGTGAACACTGAAGCTTTCTTT. Its protein is CASSYGTVNTEAFF.

The genes are TRBV7-9 and TRBJ2-1, with D possibly being TRBD2 (5 bases). The CDR3 is 13 amino acids. Germline V gene data show CDR1 as SEHNR and CDR2 as FQNEAQ (reference sequence). Trimming pared 8 bases from V and 1 base from J, leaving 9 bases between. CDR3 sequence (DNA): TGTGCCAGCCTACTAGGTTCCTACAATGAGCAGTTCTTC. Protein sequence: CASLLGSYNEQFF.

The chain uses TRBV6-1 and TRBJ2-5; a weak D match, TRBD1 (5 bases). Germline V gene data show CDR1 as MNHNS and CDR2 as SASEGT. The CDR3 length is 16 residues. Trimming took 1 base from V and 1 from J, leaving 13 bases between them. The DNA for the CDR3 is TGTGCCAGCAGTGAAGGATGGGCAGGGTCCCAAGAGACCCAGTACTTC. This sequence encodes CASSEGWAGSQETQYF.

The V and J genes are TRBV10-2 and TRBJ2-7, with D perhaps TRBD1 (5 bases). The CDR3 is 14 amino acids. Germline V gives CDR1 WSHSY, CDR2 SAAADI. The germline V and J ends were trimmed by 2 bases and 8 bases, with 16 bases remaining between them. This CDR3 reads CASSEEDTSWQQYF. The CDR3 nucleotides read TGCGCCAGCAGTGAGGAGGACACGTCTTGGCAGCAGTACTTC.

The rearrangement joins TRBV10-1 to TRBJ2-3; 8 bases are a match to TRBD2. Per germline, CDR1 WNHNN and CDR2 SYGVQD (reference sequence). The CDR3 is 14 residues long. V was clipped by 5 bases and J by 4 bases; unmatched bases: 5. CDR3 protein: CASSTGGPPDTQYF. In DNA form, the CDR3 reads TGCGCCAGCAGTACGGGGGGGCCCCCAGATACGCAGTATTTT.

The chain couples TRBV5-1 to TRBJ2-7; 7 positions agree with TRBD2. This CDR3 contains 15 residues. Germline CDR1 SGHRS, CDR2 YFSETQ. V gave up 6 bases and J gave up 4 bases; unmatched junction bases: 13. Written as DNA, the CDR3 is TGCGCCAGCAACCCCCAGGGCGGGAGCGGATACGAGCAGTACTTC. It yields the protein CASNPQGGSGYEQYF.

The rearrangement links TRBV7-2 to TRBJ1-3, with D possibly being TRBD1 (6 bases). This CDR3 has 14 residues. V dropped 5 bases and J dropped 1 base, with 9 bases sitting between them. Germline CDR1 reads SGHTA; CDR2 reads FQGNSA. This CDR3 is CASSLGQSGNTIYF. CDR3 in DNA: TGTGCCAGCAGCCTTGGACAGTCTGGAAACACCATATATTTT.

The J gene is TRBJ2-7, the V gene TRBV19; D is ambiguous. The CDR3 has 13 amino acids. Trimming removed 4 bases at V and 4 bases at J, with 11 bases between. Germline assignment: CDR1 LNHDA and CDR2 SQIVND (reference sequence). CDR3 amino acids: CASSNQHNYEQYF. The CDR3 DNA follows: TGTGCCAGTAGTAATCAACATAATTACGAGCAGTACTTC. Complete variable domain (other parts from reference TRBV19 and TRBJ2-7): DGGITQSPKYLFRKEGQNVTLSCEQNLNHDAMYWYRQDPGQGLRLIYYSQIVNDFQKGDIAEGYSVSREKKESFPLTVTSAQKNPTAFYLCASSNQHNYEQYFGPGTRLTVT.

This chain links TRBV5-1 with TRBJ2-5; D might be TRBD1 (5 bases). Germline CDR1 is SGHRS and CDR2 is YFSETQ. V lost 0 bases and J 6 bases, leaving 12 bases between the germline ends. CDR3 length: 14 amino acids. The CDR3 DNA reads as TGCGCCAGCAGCTTGGATCAGGGATGGAAGACCCAGTACTTC. Its protein product is CASSLDQGWKTQYF.

In this sample, this clone turned up a few times. The rearrangement uses TRBV4-1 and TRBJ1-1; 7 bases fit TRBD1. V was clipped by 4 bases and J by 0 bases; unmatched bases: 5. Germline values: CDR1 MGHRA, CDR2 YSYEKL. CDR3 length equals 15 residues. CDR3 nucleotide sequence: TGCGCCAGCAGCCGCTTGGGACAGATGAACACTGAAGCTTTCTTT. Protein product: CASSRLGQMNTEAFF.

The genes are TRBV4-3 and TRBJ1-2; a weak D match, TRBD1 (6 bases). Germline loops: CDR1 LGHNA, CDR2 YSLEER. With 1 base removed from V and 4 bases from J, the gap between germline ends came to 13 bases. The CDR3 has 15 residues. CDR3 bases: TGCGCCAGCAGCCAAGCCGTGGGGGCAGGCTATGGCTACACCTTC. Amino acids: CASSQAVGAGYGYTF.

This clone was seen a few times. J is TRBJ1-2 and V is TRBV18, with 8 bases that match TRBD1. Per germline, CDR1 KGHSH and CDR2 LQKENI. CDR3 length equals 18 residues. V was pared by 2 bases and J by 2 bases, with 13 bases of the junction left unmatched. The CDR3 nucleotides are TGTGCCAGCTCACCAACAGGACAGGGTACCGCTCAAAACTATGGCTACACCTTC. The encoded protein is CASSPTGQGTAQNYGYTF.

The rearrangement links TRBV6-5 to TRBJ1-1; 8 bases are shared with TRBD1. With 2 bases clipped from V and 5 bases from J, the junction kept 10 bases outside the gene matches. The CDR3 runs 16 residues. Germline V gene lookup returns CDR1 MNHEY and CDR2 SVGAGI. CDR3 amino acids: CASSYRWTGWWTEAFF. The DNA of the CDR3 is TGTGCCAGCAGTTACCGGTGGACAGGGTGGTGGACTGAAGCTTTCTTT.

The rearrangement joins TRBV19 to TRBJ1-5; the match to TRBD1 covers 8 bases. Germline V CDR1 and CDR2: LNHDA, SQIVND (reference sequence). CDR3 size: 18 residues. Trimming removed 6 bases from V and 3 bases from J; junction bases left unmatched: 16. Here the CDR3 reads CASSLGTGELENNQPQHF. The CDR3 DNA reads as TGTGCCAGTAGCCTTGGGACAGGTGAACTAGAAAACAATCAGCCCCAGCATTTT.

The rearrangement joins TRBV7-2 to TRBJ1-2; 8 positions match TRBD1. The CDR3 spans 15 residues. The germline CDR1 and CDR2 sequences are SGHTA and FQGNSA. V shed 3 bases, J shed 3 bases, and the junction held 6 bases outside the gene matches. The CDR3 bases are TGTGCCAGCAGCTTGAAGGGACAGGCCTACTATGGCTACACCTTC. Translated: CASSLKGQAYYGYTF.

The V call is TRBV6-6, the J call TRBJ1-1; D not certain. Germline CDR1 is MNHNY and CDR2 is SVGAGI (reference sequence). Trimming cost V 1 base and J 1 base, with 7 bases left between them. The CDR3 sequence is 14 residues long. CDR3 nucleotides: TGTGCCAGCAGTTACTACCCCGGGAACACTGAAGCTTTCTTT. Its translation: CASSYYPGNTEAFF.

The chain couples TRBV27 to TRBJ1-6; weak D call: TRBD1 (5 bases). V was shortened by 2 bases and J by 10 bases, with 9 bases between the two germline ends. The germline gives CDR1 MNHEY, CDR2 SMNVEV (reference sequence). This CDR3 has 13 amino acids. The CDR3 DNA is TGTGCCAGCAGTTTACAGGGTCGATCACCCCTCCACTTT. It translates to CASSLQGRSPLHF.

The chain is built from TRBV6-6 and TRBJ2-5; 15 bases match TRBD2. The CDR3 extends over 16 amino acids. The V gene's germline CDR1 is MNHNY and CDR2 SVGAGI (reference sequence). V trimming: 6 bases; J trimming: 2 bases; junction bases outside the gene matches: 4. The CDR3 DNA reads as TGTGCCAGCAGGACCGGGACTAGCGGGGGGCAAGAGACCCAGTACTTC. Its protein product is CASRTGTSGGQETQYF.

This chain uses TRBV7-9 with TRBJ2-5, with 9 bases that match TRBD2. Germline V lookup: CDR1 SEHNR, CDR2 FQNEAQ (reference sequence). The CDR3 sequence is 14 residues long. The trim removed 3 bases at V and 5 bases at J, leaving 4 bases unmatched. Here the CDR3 DNA reads TGTGCCAGCAGCTTCGCGGGGGGGCTCGAGACCCAGTACTTC. It specifies CASSFAGGLETQYF.

The chain joins TRBV7-2 to TRBJ2-7; TRBD1 matches 7 bases. Losses at the gene ends were 5 bases for V and 2 bases for J; bases not matched to a gene: 6. The CDR3 consists of 14 residues. The V gene's germline CDR1 is SGHTA and CDR2 FQGNSA. CDR3 residues: CASSLPTGTYEQYF. CDR3 DNA sequence: TGTGCCAGCAGCCTACCGACAGGGACCTACGAGCAGTACTTC.

V gene TRBV7-2 combines with J gene TRBJ2-1; D may be TRBD2 (5 bases). Germline values: CDR1 SGHTA, CDR2 FQGNSA. V shed 1 base and J shed 9 bases, with 13 bases lying between them. The CDR3 is 14 amino acids. CDR3 coding DNA: TGTGCCAGCAGCTTAGGTAGGGAGTGGGGTGAGCAGTTCTTC. Residues: CASSLGREWGEQFF.

The genes are TRBV4-3 and TRBJ2-7, with 7 nucleotides matching TRBD1. The CDR3 is 13 residues long. CDR1 LGHNA and CDR2 YSLEER come from the germline V gene. J gave up 6 bases and V 2 bases, and 4 bases lay outside the gene matches. In DNA form, the CDR3 reads TGCGCCAGCAGCCAATTGACAGGGAGCGAGCAGTACTTC. Residues: CASSQLTGSEQYF.

The chain uses TRBV12-5 and TRBJ2-3; TRBD2 matches at 7 bases. Germline V gene sequence: CDR1 LGHNT, CDR2 FRNRAP. This CDR3 spans 14 amino acids. J was trimmed by 0 bases and V by 7 bases; bases with no gene match: 4. The CDR3 nucleotides read TGTGCTAGTGCCAGCGGGGACAGCACAGATACGCAGTATTTT. This gives the protein CASASGDSTDTQYF.

This clone was observed a handful of times. The CDR3 nucleotides read TGTGCCAGCAGCTTAGGGGCAGCCACTGAAGCTTTCTTT. This gives the protein CASSLGAATEAFF. The gene calls are TRBV7-6 and TRBJ1-1, with D uncertain. There are 13 residues in the CDR3. Germline V lookup: CDR1 SGHVS, CDR2 FNYEAQ. Trimming took 1 base from V and 4 from J, leaving 7 bases between them.

The rearrangement links TRBV30 to TRBJ1-1, with TRBD1 identical over 7 bases. V dropped 1 base and J dropped 4; count of bases not matched to a gene: 9. Germline lookup yields CDR1 GTSNPN and CDR2 SVGIG (reference sequence). The CDR3 sequence is 15 residues long. CDR3 coding DNA: TGTGCCTGGAGTGAGAGGAGGGGGCAGGGCACTGAAGCTTTCTTT. The encoded protein is CAWSERRGQGTEAFF.